Presented here are 18 T cell receptor beta chains from one specimen sequenced in a study of T cell responses to AZD1222 COVID-19 vaccine (dated by TCRdb to the early 2020s). This specimen's time point label, interpreted: baseline before first vaccination. The method behind the library was the immunoSEQ multiplex PCR assay. As stored in TCRdb, this immuneACCESS dataset retains in-frame rearrangements with V and J assigned. A fraction of the clones does not appear; measured against another copy, unresolved V genes explain less than half of the discrepancy, and the remainder lacks a known reason. The sample table lists approximately 100,000 clones, roughly 89% of them with a count of one. The top ten constitute over 3% of the sample. The sequencing used peripheral blood, collected on day 0 of AZD1222 vaccination. The receptors originated from an adult in good health.

This sequence joins TRBV28 and TRBJ1-2; D ambiguous. Between the trimmed V and J ends, which lost 6 bases and 2 bases, there was a span of 7 bases. CDR3 size: 12 residues. CDR1 and CDR2 (germline): MDHEN, SYDVKM. CDR3 nucleotide sequence: TGTGCCAGCAGGCGTTTGAACTATGGCTACACCTTC. It encodes CASRRLNYGYTF.

This sequence joins TRBV18 and TRBJ1-1; D may be TRBD1 (5 bases). The CDR3 loop spans 18 amino acids. CDR1 is KGHSH, CDR2 LQKENI, per germline. Trimming removed 4 bases from V and 0 bases from J, with 21 bases in between. The chain's CDR3 is CASSQGRAVEQMNTEAFF. Here the CDR3 DNA reads TGTGCCAGCTCACAGGGGCGCGCCGTCGAACAGATGAACACTGAAGCTTTCTTT.

The chain carries TRBV9 and TRBJ1-1; perhaps TRBD1 as D (5 bases). The V end was cut by 0 bases, the J end by 1 base, with 16 bases between. The CDR3 consists of 17 residues. Germline CDR1 SGDLS, CDR2 YYNGEE. CDR3 coding DNA: TGTGCCAGCAGCGTAGTGAGGGACGACCCCGAGAACACTGAAGCTTTCTTT. Residues: CASSVVRDDPENTEAFF.

The V gene is TRBV6-2 or TRBV6-3, the J gene TRBJ2-3; 7 nucleotides line up with TRBD2. The CDR3 runs 13 residues. Germline CDR1 reads MNHEY; CDR2 reads SVGEGT. V was pared by 3 bases and J by 5 bases, with 2 bases of the junction left unmatched. This CDR3 reads CASSYLAVDTQYF. In nucleotides, the CDR3 is TGTGCCAGCAGTTATCTAGCGGTAGATACGCAGTATTTT.

CDR3 protein: CASSYSGGSNQPQHF. CDR3 nucleotides: TGTGCCAGCAGTTACTCAGGGGGGAGCAATCAGCCCCAGCATTTT. V usage is TRBV6-6 and J usage is TRBJ1-5; D is possibly TRBD1 (6 bases). Trimming removed 0 bases from V and 1 base from J, with 7 bases in between. CDR1 is MNHNY and CDR2 is SVGAGI in the germline V gene (reference sequence). The CDR3 spans 15 residues.

This chain joins TRBV5-1 and TRBJ1-5, with D uncertain. The CDR3 loop spans 15 amino acids. Deletions cut 5 bases from V and 1 base from J, with 13 bases between. CDR1 SGHRS and CDR2 YFSETQ come from the germline V gene. The CDR3 is CASSRDRGSNQPQHF. The CDR3 DNA reads as TGCGCCAGCAGTCGAGATCGAGGGAGCAATCAGCCCCAGCATTTT.

This chain joins TRBV24-1 and TRBJ2-3; TRBD2 matches at 9 bases. The germline V gene has CDR1 KGHDR and CDR2 SFDVKD. This CDR3 spans 15 amino acids. Germline trimming cut 7 bases from V and 5 bases from J; bases unmatched to any gene: 9. CDR3 DNA: TGTGCCACCAGCGCGGGGGGGACCGCAAGAGATACGCAGTATTTT. Protein product: CATSAGGTARDTQYF.

The V gene is TRBV7-9, the J gene TRBJ2-1, with D tentatively TRBD1 or TRBD2 (5 bases each). The V end was cut by 0 bases, the J end by 7 bases, with 16 bases between. There are 16 residues in the CDR3. Germline CDR1 SEHNR, CDR2 FQNEAQ (reference sequence). CDR3 DNA sequence: TGTGCCAGCAGCTTAGCGGGGGTTGCCATTCTGAATGAGCAGTTCTTC. It encodes CASSLAGVAILNEQFF.

The V and J genes are TRBV20-1 and TRBJ1-2; the match to TRBD1 covers 10 bases. This CDR3 spans 13 amino acids. The V gene's germline CDR1 is DFQATT and CDR2 SNEGSKA (reference sequence). V shed 3 bases, J shed 4 bases, and the junction held 2 bases outside the gene matches. CDR3 amino acids: CSASDRGPYGYTF. CDR3 bases: TGCAGTGCTAGTGACAGGGGGCCCTATGGCTACACCTTC.

This chain links TRBV7-2 with TRBJ1-4; D is unresolved. V gave up 1 base and J gave up 4 bases, with 10 bases separating them. Germline V CDR1 and CDR2: SGHTA, FQGNSA. This CDR3 comprises 15 residues. The CDR3, as DNA: TGTGCCAGCAGCTTAGGGGAATCTAATAATGAAAAACTGTTTTTT. Its translation: CASSLGESNNEKLFF.

In its sample, this clone was seen once. The chain uses TRBV18 and TRBJ1-3, with 8 bases matching TRBD1. The germline V gene has CDR1 KGHSH and CDR2 LQKENI. Losses at the gene ends were 1 base for V and 0 bases for J; bases not matched to a gene: 5. The CDR3 totals 17 residues. The CDR3, as DNA: TGTGCCAGCTCACCACAGGGACAGGCGAGCTCTGGAAACACCATATATTTT. Amino acids: CASSPQGQASSGNTIYF.

A few counts support this clone. The chain couples TRBV6-5 to TRBJ2-2, with TRBD2 as a possible D gene (7 bases). This CDR3 contains 15 residues. The V and J ends lost 8 bases and 6 bases respectively, with 19 bases between them. The germline V gene encodes CDR1 MNHEY and CDR2 SVGAGI. This chain's CDR3 is CASLTGGSYPGELFF. The CDR3 DNA is TGTGCCAGCCTGACAGGCGGGAGTTATCCCGGGGAGCTGTTTTTT.

CDR3 sequence (DNA): TGTGCCAGCAGCAGGCCTAGCGGGGGGGCCATCTACGAGCAGTACTTC. This sequence encodes CASSRPSGGAIYEQYF. The rearrangement uses TRBV5-6 and TRBJ2-7; 12 bases line up with TRBD2. Germline values: CDR1 SGHDT, CDR2 YYEEEE. V lost 4 bases, J lost 3 bases, and 8 bases stayed unmatched. The CDR3 covers 16 residues.

This clone occurred a few times. In the same sample, other DNA sequences code for this CDR3. The CDR3 bases are TGCGCCAGCAGCTTGGACAGCAATCAGCCCCAGCATTTT. This encodes CASSLDSNQPQHF. The J gene is TRBJ1-5, the V gene TRBV5-1; D is unresolved. The CDR3 covers 13 residues. Germline loops: CDR1 SGHRS, CDR2 YFSETQ. V shed 0 bases and J shed 1 base, with 2 bases lying between them.

This clone was counted a single time. This rearrangement joins TRBV6-5 to TRBJ1-2; D not certain. The CDR3 length is 14 residues. Between the trimmed V and J ends, which lost 8 bases and 1 base, there was a span of 14 bases. Germline lookup yields CDR1 MNHEY and CDR2 SVGAGI. The CDR3 region is CASRRAADNYGYTF. CDR3 nucleotides: TGTGCCAGCCGTAGGGCAGCAGATAACTATGGCTACACCTTC.

The rearrangement links TRBV7-8 to TRBJ1-1; 8 bases are shared with TRBD1. Germline CDR1 SGHVS, CDR2 FQNEAQ. The CDR3 sequence is 15 residues long. V was clipped by 1 base and J by 5 bases; unmatched bases: 6. The chain's CDR3 is CASSLVRGLGTEAFF. The CDR3 DNA sequence: TGTGCCAGCAGCTTAGTCAGGGGGCTAGGGACTGAAGCTTTCTTT.

This sequence joins TRBV19 and TRBJ2-7, with D unclear. The CDR3 length is 15 residues. Germline V gene sequence: CDR1 LNHDA, CDR2 SQIVND (reference sequence). The V end lost 1 base, the J end lost 2 bases, and 12 bases lay between the germline ends. Written as DNA, the CDR3 is TGTGCCAGTAGTATAGTGAGCCGGAGTCCCTACGAGCAGTACTTC. Its protein is CASSIVSRSPYEQYF.

J is TRBJ2-3 and V is TRBV29-1, with 7 bases matching TRBD1. Germline CDR1 SQVTM, CDR2 ANQGSEA. The CDR3 sequence is 13 residues long. V lost 4 bases and J lost 0; bases outside the gene matches: 1. The CDR3, as DNA: TGCAGCGTTGGACAGGGCAGCACAGATACGCAGTATTTT. Residues: CSVGQGSTDTQYF.